This T cell receptor (beta chain) was sequenced in a study of blood T cell repertoires in COVID-19. Study context: There were acute and convalescent COVID-19 samples, and they came from the United States, Italy and Spain. The cDNA or gDNA used as material had been derived from T cells, B-cell-depleted T cells, or PBMCs.

As to this clone: At the DNA level, this CDR3 is encoded by other sequences in the same sample as well.

Authors' analysis steps: Estimation of nucleated cell counts was performed using reference gene primer amplification. Measured with immunoSEQ multiplex PCR; TCRdb has only the in-frame clones, and not every one. V and J calls and clone size are those listed in that table; D and trimming were worked out from the DNA. This sample carries over 200,000 clones, roughly 76% of them seen once, and the ten largest clones take approximately 5%. CDR3 length: 14 residues. Germline CDR1 and CDR2: MNHEY and SVGAGI. Trimming at V came to 4 bases and at J to 3 bases, leaving 3 bases not matched to a gene. The V and J genes are TRBV6-5 and TRBJ2-7, with 10 bases matching TRBD2. This receptor was taken from a human donor in a cohort sampled during active COVID-19. Sequenced sample: peripheral blood. This chain's CDR3 is CASSSRTSGYEQYF. The CDR3 DNA is TGTGCCAGCAGTTCCCGGACTAGCGGCTACGAGCAGTACTTC.